Sequencing of this T cell receptor (beta chain) was carried out in a study of shared clonotypes between healthy human individuals. All the donors were Caucasian adults who lived in Nashville, Tennessee. Germline V lookup: CDR1 SNHLY, CDR2 FYNNEI. J gave up 5 bases and V 6 bases, and 7 bases lay outside the gene matches. This CDR3 region has 15 residues. Some clones are missing from TCRdb's copy, which holds only in-frame ones; the method was immunoSEQ multiplex PCR. The table lists roughly 330,000 clones, approximately 79% of them singletons. Sequencing was performed on memory CD4+ T cells sorted from blood. Subset reported: CD45RA-negative fraction. The chain has TRBV2 and TRBJ2-2, with 9 bases aligning to TRBD2. The sequence came from a man aged 30-40 years in good health. The CDR3 is CASRAGGPGTGELFF. As DNA, the CDR3 is TGTGCCAGCAGAGCGGGAGGACCCGGAACCGGGGAGCTGTTTTTT.